One sample yielded the 3 T cell receptor beta chains listed below, sequenced in a study of CD8 T cells in ankylosing spondylitis. Study-wide points: In ankylosing spondylitis blood, a motif of seven to nine highly homologous TCR beta variants appeared characteristic.

TCRdb fed the 5' RACE reads into MiXCR, producing one record per CDR3 protein. Of some 240,000 distinct CDR3 sequences in the sample, just under 7.5% were seen once. Antigens for these TCRs are unknown. Sequencing used blood, either unsorted or a sorted T cell fraction (not recorded which). All receptors derive from a male donor with ankylosing spondylitis.

The chain links TRBV28 to TRBJ2-7; possibly TRBD2 for D (5 bases). The V end was cut by 5 bases, the J end by 7 bases, with 24 bases between. The V gene's germline CDR1 is MDHEN and CDR2 SYDVKM. The CDR3 is made up of 16 amino acids. The CDR3 DNA sequence: TGTGCCAGCAGTCCTACCCCCGGACTGGGCTTGGGAGAGCAGTACTTC. It translates to CASSPTPGLGLGEQYF.

This chain connects TRBV20-1 to TRBJ2-7, with TRBD1 as a possible D gene (6 bases). V was trimmed by 6 bases and J by 4 bases, leaving 13 bases between them. The CDR3 runs 12 residues. Germline V gives CDR1 DFQATT, CDR2 SNEGSKA (reference sequence). CDR3 sequence: CSARDTLYEQYF. Written as DNA, the CDR3 is TGCAGTGCCCGGGACACCCTGTACGAGCAGTACTTC.

The gene calls are TRBV7-9 and TRBJ1-4, with D perhaps matching TRBD1 (6 bases). V lost 8 bases, J lost 8 bases, and 18 bases lay in between. Germline V gene lookup returns CDR1 SEHNR and CDR2 FQNEAQ (reference sequence). The CDR3 extends over 14 amino acids. CDR3 sequence (DNA): TGTGCCAGCGGCCGGGGGGGGCATATCGAAAAACTGTTTTTT. This encodes CASGRGGHIEKLFF.